This T cell receptor beta chain was found in a study of blood T cell repertoires in COVID-19. Study in general: Sites in the United States, Italy and Spain provided acute and convalescent COVID-19 samples.

Authors' analysis steps: Reference gene primer amplification in the assay estimated nucleated cell counts. Only in-frame clones appear in the TCRdb table, and some are missing; sequencing was by immunoSEQ multiplex PCR. V, J and clone size derive from that table, while D and trimming were established from the DNA sequence. The sample has 310,000 or so clones, roughly 90% seen once. The CDR3 extends over 19 amino acids. CDR1 and CDR2 (germline): LGHDT, YNNKEL (reference sequence). The V gene end was trimmed by 5 bases and the J gene end by 6 bases; junction bases not matched to a gene: 23. This clonotype was sampled from a man younger than 30 who had recovered from COVID-19. The chain carries TRBV3-1 (or the pseudogene TRBV3-2) and TRBJ2-3, with 7 nucleotides matching TRBD2. Material: peripheral blood. CDR3 loop: CASSTIGGGDSSGSDTQYF. CDR3 DNA: TGTGCCAGCAGCACTATCGGTGGGGGGGACTCTAGCGGTTCCGATACGCAGTATTTT.